This TCR beta chain was documented in a study of monozygotic twins with inflammatory bowel disease. Regarding this clonotype: Its target is unknown.

General study findings and limits: The sharing of clonotypes with others was lower in IBD patients than in healthy twins, especially with disease activity. Discordant twins showed the same repertoire similarity as concordant twins, possibly from limited power.

TCRdb derives one entry per CDR3 protein from the 5' RACE reads, leaving out DNA. Its table lists under 150,000 distinct CDR3 sequences. Germline values: CDR1 SGHTA, CDR2 FQGTGA. The CDR3 runs 15 residues. Sequencing was done on a sample of blood. The chain couples TRBV7-3 to TRBJ1-1; lacking DNA, the TRBD1 call made by TCRdb goes unchecked. The TCR originated in a human donor with ulcerative colitis or Crohn's disease, or a healthy co-twin of an affected twin (not recorded which). The CDR3 protein is CASSSTGTGNTEAFF.